Listed below are T cell receptor beta chains from one sample, sequenced in a study of T cell responses to AZD1222 COVID-19 vaccine. Libraries were prepared by immunoSEQ multiplex PCR; TCRdb keeps only in-frame clonotypes and omits some of them. The table shows about 130,000 clones, with roughly 86% occurring only once. This material consisted of peripheral blood, taken 28 days after the second AZD1222 dose. Every receptor here comes from an adult who received the AZD1222 COVID-19 vaccine. CDR3s include the opening cysteine and the closing phenylalanine or tryptophan. A D gene is named only where the DNA matches it firmly. Clone sizes are given selectively: once, few, many, or a class where the clone is expanded.

J	size	D	V	CDR3	DNA
TRBJ2-1	.	.	TRBV27	CASSLWGGGNFNEQFF	TGTGCCAGCAGTTTATGGGGTGGGGGCAACTTCAATGAGCAGTTCTTC
TRBJ2-7	.	TRBD2	TRBV7-2	CASSLSGLAGDYEQYF	TGTGCCAGCAGCTTATCGGGACTAGCGGGAGACTACGAGCAGTACTTC
TRBJ2-2	.	.	TRBV5-1	CASSPGLHSNTGELFF	TGCGCCAGCAGCCCCGGTTTGCATTCGAACACCGGGGAGCTGTTTTTT
TRBJ1-6	few	.	TRBV11-3	CASSSRPGRIYF	TGTGCCAGCAGCTCACGACCGGGACGGATCTACTTT
TRBJ1-1	.	.	TRBV5-6	CASRPNRELDNTEAFF	TGTGCCAGCAGACCCAACCGGGAGCTGGATAACACTGAAGCTTTCTTT
TRBJ1-5	once	.	TRBV6-5	CASSLKGNQPQHF	TGTGCCAGCAGCTTAAAGGGCAATCAGCCCCAGCATTTT
TRBJ2-7	once	TRBD1	TRBV6-5	CASSYSIGQGSNEQYF	TGTGCCAGCAGTTACTCGATTGGACAGGGGTCTAACGAGCAGTACTTC
TRBJ2-3	.	.	TRBV9	CASSVRGASTDTQYF	TGTGCCAGCAGCGTAAGGGGAGCTAGCACAGATACGCAGTATTTT
TRBJ2-7	.	TRBD2	TRBV5-4	CASSLGTSGSREQYF	TGTGCCAGCAGCTTGGGGACTAGCGGGAGCAGGGAGCAGTACTTC
TRBJ1-2	.	.	TRBV30	CAWSVTNGEDGYTF	TGTGCCTGGAGTGTAACGAACGGGGAAGATGGCTACACCTTC
TRBJ2-7	.	.	TRBV14	CASSQGTGGGEQYF	TGTGCCAGCAGCCAAGGAACTGGGGGCGGCGAGCAGTACTTC
TRBJ1-2	.	.	TRBV4-2	CASSHRTDYGYTF	TGTGCCAGCAGCCACAGGACCGACTATGGCTACACCTTC